This T cell receptor beta chain was observed in a study of cytomegalovirus exposure and HLA in healthy donors. Whole-study context: There were some 400 genotyped donors. Of these, about 81% fell in the genetic ancestry cluster associated with self-reported Caucasian donors. Study-level results: Fewer N-insertions than the approximately 610-donor mean were reportedly shown by an Asian-associated ancestry cluster in a later analysis. Clonal expansion, a later analysis showed, was greater in HLA-associated TCR beta chains than in equally common others.

Germline V gene sequence: CDR1 ENHRY, CDR2 SYGVKD. The CDR3 runs to 14 residues. Vbeta (60) and Jbeta (13) primers were used in the PCR. The repertoire was sequenced with immunoSEQ multiplex PCR; TCRdb's copy has only in-frame clones and lacks some. The sample records 90,000 or so clones, about 74% being singletons. On this clone itself: Its target is not known. The germline gene is not matched at one end of the junction; a read error may be the cause.

This TCR derives from a woman aged 50 to 60 in good health and CMV-seropositive. The chain has TRBV10-3 and TRBJ2-3; D ambiguous. Sequenced: PBMCs. DNA for the CDR3: TGTGCCATCAGTGAGGCTCGCGTCACAGATACGCAGTCTTTT. It is translated as CAISEARVTDTQSF.